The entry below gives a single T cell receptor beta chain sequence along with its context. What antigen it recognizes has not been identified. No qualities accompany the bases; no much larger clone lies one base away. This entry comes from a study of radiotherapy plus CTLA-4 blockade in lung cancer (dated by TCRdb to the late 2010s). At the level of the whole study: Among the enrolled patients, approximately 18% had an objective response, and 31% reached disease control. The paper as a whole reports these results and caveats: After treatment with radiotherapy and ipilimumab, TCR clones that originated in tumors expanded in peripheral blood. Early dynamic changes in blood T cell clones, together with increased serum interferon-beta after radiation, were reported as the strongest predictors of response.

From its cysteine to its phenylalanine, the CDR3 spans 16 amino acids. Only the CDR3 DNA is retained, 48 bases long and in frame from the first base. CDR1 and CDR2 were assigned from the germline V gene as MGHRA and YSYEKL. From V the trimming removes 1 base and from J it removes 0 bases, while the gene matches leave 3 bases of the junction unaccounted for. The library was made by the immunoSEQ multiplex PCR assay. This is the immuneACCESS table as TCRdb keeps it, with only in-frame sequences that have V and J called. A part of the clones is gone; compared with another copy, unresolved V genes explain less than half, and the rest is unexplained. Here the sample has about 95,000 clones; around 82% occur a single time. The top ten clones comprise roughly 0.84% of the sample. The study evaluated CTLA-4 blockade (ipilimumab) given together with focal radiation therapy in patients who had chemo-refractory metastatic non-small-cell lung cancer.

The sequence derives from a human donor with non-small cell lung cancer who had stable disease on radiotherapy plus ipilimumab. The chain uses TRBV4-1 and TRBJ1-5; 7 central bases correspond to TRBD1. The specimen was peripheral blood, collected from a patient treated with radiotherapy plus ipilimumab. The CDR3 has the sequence CASSQGQGVSNQPQHF. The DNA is TGCGCCAGCAGCCAAGGACAGGGAGTTAGCAATCAGCCCCAGCATTTT.